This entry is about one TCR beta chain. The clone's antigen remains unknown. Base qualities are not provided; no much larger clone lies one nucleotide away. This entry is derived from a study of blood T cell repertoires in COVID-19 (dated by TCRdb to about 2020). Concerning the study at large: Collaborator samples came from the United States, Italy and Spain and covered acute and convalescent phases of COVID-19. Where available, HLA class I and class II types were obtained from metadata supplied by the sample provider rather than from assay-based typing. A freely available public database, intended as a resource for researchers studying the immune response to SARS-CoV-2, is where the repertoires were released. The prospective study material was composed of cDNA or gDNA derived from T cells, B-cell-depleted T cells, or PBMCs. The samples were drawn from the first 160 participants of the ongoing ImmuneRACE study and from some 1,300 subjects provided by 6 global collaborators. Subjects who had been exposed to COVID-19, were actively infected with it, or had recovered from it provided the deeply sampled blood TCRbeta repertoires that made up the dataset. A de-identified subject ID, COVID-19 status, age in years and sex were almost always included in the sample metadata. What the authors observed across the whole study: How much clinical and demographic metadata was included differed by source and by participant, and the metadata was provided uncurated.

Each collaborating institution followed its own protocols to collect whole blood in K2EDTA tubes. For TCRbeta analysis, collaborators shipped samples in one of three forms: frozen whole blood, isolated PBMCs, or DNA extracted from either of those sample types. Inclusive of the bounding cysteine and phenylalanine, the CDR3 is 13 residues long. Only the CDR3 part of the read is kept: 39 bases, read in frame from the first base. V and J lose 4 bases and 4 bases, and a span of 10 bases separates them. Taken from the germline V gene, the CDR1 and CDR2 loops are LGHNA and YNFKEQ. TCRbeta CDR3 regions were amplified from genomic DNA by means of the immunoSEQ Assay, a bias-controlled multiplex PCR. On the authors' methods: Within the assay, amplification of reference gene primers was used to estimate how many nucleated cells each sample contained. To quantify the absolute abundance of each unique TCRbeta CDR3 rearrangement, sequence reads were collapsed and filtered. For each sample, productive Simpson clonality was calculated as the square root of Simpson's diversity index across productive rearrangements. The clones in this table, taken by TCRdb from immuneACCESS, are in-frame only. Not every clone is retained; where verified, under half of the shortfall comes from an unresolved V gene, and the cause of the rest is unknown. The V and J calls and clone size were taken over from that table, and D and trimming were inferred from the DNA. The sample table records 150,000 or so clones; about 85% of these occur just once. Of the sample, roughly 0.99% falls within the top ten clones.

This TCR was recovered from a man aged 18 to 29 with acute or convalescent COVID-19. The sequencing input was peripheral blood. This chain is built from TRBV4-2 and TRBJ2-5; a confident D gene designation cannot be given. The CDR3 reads CASSPFGSETQYF. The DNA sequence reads TGTGCCAGCAGCCCATTCGGGTCAGAGACCCAGTACTTC.